One sample yielded the 3 T cell receptor beta chains listed below, sequenced in a study of glioma-infiltrating T cells after dendritic cell vaccination. Stated time point: after dendritic cell vaccination, including at tumor progression/relapse. Data came from immunoSEQ multiplex PCR; TCRdb stores just in-frame clones and leaves some out. Here the sample spans approximately 92,000 clones, approximately 80% being singletons. The sample in question was blood, obtained after dendritic cell vaccination. The origin of the receptors is a human donor with glioblastoma.

V gene TRBV21-1 combines with J gene TRBJ1-2. TRBV21-1 is noted as a pseudogene. CDR3 length equals 15 residues. The chain's CDR3 is CASSKWSGGNNGYTF. The CDR3 region has the DNA TGTGCCAGCAGCAAATGGAGCGGGGGCAACAATGGCTACACCTTC.

The chain recombines TRBV19 with TRBJ1-2; D might be TRBD1 (5 bases). Germline CDR1 reads LNHDA; CDR2 reads SQIVND (reference sequence). The V and J ends lost 6 bases and 8 bases respectively, with 25 bases between them. The CDR3 runs 16 residues. The CDR3 bases are TGTGCCAGTAGCATTGACCTCGGGGGTTCTTTCAACGGCTACACCTTC. Translation gives CASSIDLGGSFNGYTF.

This chain uses TRBV7-6 with TRBJ2-3, with D possibly matching TRBD2 (6 bases). The germline CDR1 and CDR2 sequences are SGHVS and FNYEAQ. Trimming cost V 1 base and J 0 bases, with 17 bases left between them. The length of the CDR3 is 18 residues. In DNA form, the CDR3 reads TGTGCCAGCAGCTTAGGGCCAGCGGGTTTAGAAAGCACAGATACGCAGTATTTT. It specifies CASSLGPAGLESTDTQYF.